This TCR beta chain was profiled in a study of blood T cell repertoires in COVID-19. This clone was seen a single time. The data were produced by immunoSEQ multiplex PCR, yet TCRdb's version contains in-frame clones alone and is incomplete. Of approximately 140,000 clones in the sample, about 76% were seen once. Sequenced: peripheral blood. The source of this sequence is an older man with acute or convalescent COVID-19.

As DNA, the CDR3 is TGTGCCAGCAGCTCGGGACAGACTAATCAGCCCCAGCATTTT. Its protein is CASSSGQTNQPQHF. The chain combines TRBV7-2 with TRBJ1-5; 7 nucleotides match TRBD1. This CDR3 comprises 14 residues. The ends lost 4 bases at V and 4 bases at J; junction bases unmatched: 4. CDR1 is SGHTA and CDR2 is FQGNSA in the germline V gene.